The entry that follows covers one T cell receptor (beta chain) sequence. Unique molecular identifiers tagged the TCRbeta library. From the PCR reads, TCRdb called clonotypes with MiXCR, one entry per CDR3 protein. This sample has about 610,000 distinct CDR3 sequences, with roughly a tenth found just once. This entry belongs to a study of T-cell reconstitution after alpha-beta-depleted transplantation in children. The germline gives CDR1 ENHRY, CDR2 SYGVKD. This CDR3 has 16 residues. V was pared by 11 bases and J by 6 bases, with 14 bases of the junction left unmatched. The sequence was collected from a human donor who donated a stem cell graft to a child with acute myeloid leukemia. This material consisted of PBMCs from the stem cell graft donor, taken from the stem cell graft. V and J are TRBV10-3 and TRBJ2-1, with 12 bases fitting TRBD2. CDR3: CAPWTSGMVHVNEQFF. The CDR3, as DNA: TGTGCCCCGTGGACTAGCGGGATGGTTCACGTCAATGAGCAGTTCTTC.